The 28 T cell receptor beta chains below come from one sample, sequenced in a study of post-analysis software for immune sequencing data. Which antigens these TCRs recognize remains unknown. Study-wide points: Among about 5 TRBV segments more frequent in patients than controls were TRBV5-6, TRBV5-1 and TRBV20-1.

Built from TCR beta cDNA, the libraries had unique molecular identifiers in them. TCRdb itself ran the PCR reads through MiXCR, one entry per CDR3 protein. The sample shows hundreds of thousands of distinct CDR3 sequences, roughly 30% of them seen only once. The sequencing input was blood. The receptors here all came from a girl aged 10 to 17 with multiple sclerosis.

This clonotype has more than one count but fewer than ten. CDR3 loop: CASSTERGQTQYF. The DNA for the CDR3 is TGTGCCAGCAGCACAGAGAGGGGTCAGACCCAGTACTTC. The chain has TRBV11-2 and TRBJ2-5, with D perhaps TRBD1 or TRBD2 (5 bases each). Germline CDR1 and CDR2: SGHAT and FQNNGV. CDR3 size: 13 residues. Trimming took 5 bases from V and 6 from J, leaving 13 bases between them.

This rearrangement joins TRBV24-1 to TRBJ2-5; D is unresolved. There are 13 residues in the CDR3. Germline V gene sequence: CDR1 KGHDR, CDR2 SFDVKD. Trimming took 3 bases from V and 4 from J, leaving 8 bases between them. The CDR3 DNA reads TGTGCCACCAGTGATCCGGTCCCAGAGACCCAGTACTTC. Its translation is CATSDPVPETQYF.

The chain couples TRBV3-1 to TRBJ2-5; the D is unclear. Germline lookup yields CDR1 LGHDT and CDR2 YNNKEL (reference sequence). V was pared by 1 base and J by 9 bases, with 3 bases between. The CDR3 spans 10 residues. For the CDR3, the DNA is TGTGCCAGCAGCCAAGGGGCCCAGTACTTC. This sequence encodes CASSQGAQYF.

There are a few counts of this clonotype. The CDR3 spells CASSPKRFSTDTQYF. CDR3 nucleotide sequence: TGTGCCAGCAGCCCGAAACGATTTAGCACAGATACGCAGTATTTT. This sequence joins TRBV7-2 and TRBJ2-3; no clear D gene. Germline V gene data show CDR1 as SGHTA and CDR2 as FQGNSA. This CDR3 spans 15 amino acids. V lost 5 bases and J 0 bases, leaving 12 bases between the germline ends.

This chain links TRBV20-1 with TRBJ2-1; a weak D match, TRBD2 (5 bases). CDR1 DFQATT and CDR2 SNEGSKA come from the germline V gene (reference sequence). V was clipped by 0 bases and J by 1 base, with 16 bases between them. The CDR3 runs to 17 residues. CDR3 bases: TGCAGTGCTAGAGATCTAGTAAGGAGCGGATCCTACAATGAGCAGTTCTTC. This codes for CSARDLVRSGSYNEQFF.

The table lists this clonotype with many counts. The J gene is TRBJ2-6, the V gene TRBV5-5, with D tentatively TRBD1 or TRBD2 (5 bases each). Between the trimmed V and J ends, which lost 4 bases and 1 base, there was a span of 9 bases. Germline values: CDR1 SGHKS, CDR2 YYEKEE (reference sequence). This CDR3 has 15 amino acids. In nucleotides, the CDR3 is TGTGCCAGCAGCCTAGCAGGGTCTGGGGCCAACGTCCTGACTTTC. Amino acids: CASSLAGSGANVLTF.

The chain carries TRBV7-2 and TRBJ2-7, with 9 bases identical to TRBD1. This CDR3 comprises 16 residues. The J segment lost 4 bases and the V segment lost 1 base, leaving 8 bases of the junction unmatched. Germline assignment: CDR1 SGHTA and CDR2 FQGNSA. The CDR3 sequence: CASSLGDREAVYEQYF. The DNA for the CDR3 is TGTGCCAGCAGCTTAGGGGACAGGGAAGCGGTTTACGAGCAGTACTTC. Combining the CDR3 with reference TRBV7-2 and TRBJ2-7 gives the whole variable domain GAGVSQSPSNKVTEKGKDVELRCDPISGHTALYWYRQSLGQGLEFLIYFQGNSAPDKSGLPSDRFSAERTGGSVSTLTIQRTQQEDSAVYLCASSLGDREAVYEQYFGPGTRLTVT.

This clonotype was detected many times. V usage is TRBV27 and J usage is TRBJ2-7; 8 bases line up with TRBD2. CDR3 length equals 14 residues. Germline values: CDR1 MNHEY, CDR2 SMNVEV (reference sequence). With V trimmed by 5 bases and J by 2 bases, 5 bases remained unmatched. This CDR3 is CASSPRGGPYEQYF. The CDR3 DNA is TGTGCCAGCAGTCCCCGGGGGGGACCCTACGAGCAGTACTTC.

The CDR3 reads CSARKTPGAGRQIYYTDTQYF. CDR3 nucleotides: TGCAGTGCTAGAAAGACTCCCGGGGCAGGGAGGCAAATTTACTACACAGATACGCAGTATTTT. J is TRBJ2-3 and V is TRBV20-1; tentative D call: TRBD2 (6 bases). Per germline, CDR1 DFQATT and CDR2 SNEGSKA (reference sequence). The V end lost 2 bases, the J end lost 2 bases, and 32 bases lay between the germline ends. CDR3 length: 21 amino acids.

The table lists this clonotype with a few counts. The rearrangement links TRBV5-1 to TRBJ1-2; no reliable D call. Germline loops: CDR1 SGHRS, CDR2 YFSETQ. This CDR3 is built from 15 residues. V was shortened by 0 bases and J by 4 bases, with 13 bases between the two germline ends. Written as DNA, the CDR3 is TGCGCCAGCAGCTTGGCCATGTCGGCGGGCTATGGCTACACCTTC. It translates to CASSLAMSAGYGYTF.

This chain joins TRBV12-3 or TRBV12-4 and TRBJ1-6; no reliable D call. Trimming left V 6 bases short and J 9 bases short, with 21 bases between. The CDR3 contains 16 residues. The chain's CDR3 is CASSPPWDPAGSPLHF. The CDR3 DNA reads TGTGCCAGCAGCCCCCCTTGGGATCCGGCGGGTTCACCCCTCCACTTT.

This clonotype came up a few times. The chain has TRBV2 and TRBJ2-1; D is perhaps TRBD2 (6 bases). The ends were cut back, 7 bases at V and 7 bases at J, with 11 bases in the middle. The CDR3 is 12 amino acids. CDR1 and CDR2 from the germline V gene are SNHLY and FYNNEI. The CDR3 DNA follows: TGTGCCAGCAAAGCAGGAGGGAATGAGCAGTTCTTC. This translates into CASKAGGNEQFF.

This clonotype has more than one count but fewer than ten. This chain joins TRBV29-1 and TRBJ1-2; maybe TRBD1 (5 bases). Between the trimmed V and J ends, which lost 5 bases and 5 bases, there was a span of 15 bases. CDR3 length: 13 residues. Germline V lookup: CDR1 SQVTM, CDR2 ANQGSEA. The CDR3 DNA reads TGCAGCGTTAGGTTTCGGCAGGGATATGGCTACACCTTC. It encodes CSVRFRQGYGYTF.

Written as DNA, the CDR3 is TGCGCCAGCAGCCAAGATCGTATCGAAGCAGATACGCAGTATTTT. It is translated as CASSQDRIEADTQYF. The chain combines TRBV4-3 with TRBJ2-3; D is unresolved. The CDR3 is made up of 15 amino acids. Germline values: CDR1 LGHNA, CDR2 YSLEER. V lost 0 bases to trimming and J lost 4 bases, with 11 bases between them.

This chain uses TRBV20-1 with TRBJ1-6, with TRBD1 as a possible D gene (5 bases). Germline lookup yields CDR1 DFQATT and CDR2 SNEGSKA (reference sequence). Trimming took 5 bases from V and 7 from J, leaving 18 bases between them. CDR3 length: 15 residues. The CDR3, as DNA: TGCAGTGCTTCGTACGGCGGGGCGGGAAATTCACCCCTCCACTTT. Translated: CSASYGGAGNSPLHF.

CDR3 nucleotide sequence: TGTGCCAGCAGCTTAGTGCAAGGTCAGCCCCAGCATTTT. Protein sequence: CASSLVQGQPQHF. The chain has TRBV7-2 and TRBJ1-5; no reliable D call. CDR1 is SGHTA and CDR2 is FQGNSA in the germline V gene. CDR3 length: 13 residues. The germline V and J ends were trimmed by 1 base and 6 bases, with 7 bases remaining between them. Filled out from reference TRBV7-2 and TRBJ1-5, the complete variable domain reads GAGVSQSPSNKVTEKGKDVELRCDPISGHTALYWYRQSLGQGLEFLIYFQGNSAPDKSGLPSDRFSAERTGGSVSTLTIQRTQQEDSAVYLCASSLVQGQPQHFGDGTRLSIL.

The chain carries TRBV13 and TRBJ2-1; 7 nucleotides align to TRBD1. Germline assignment: CDR1 PRHDT and CDR2 FYEKMQ (reference sequence). The J segment lost 4 bases and the V segment lost 6 bases, leaving 6 bases of the junction unmatched. The CDR3 spans 14 residues. The CDR3, as DNA: TGTGCCAGCAGTGCAGACAGGGTATACAATGAGCAGTTCTTC. Translation gives CASSADRVYNEQFF.

The chain employs TRBV6-5 and TRBJ2-3; TRBD1 matches 9 bases. The CDR3 is made up of 14 amino acids. V trimming: 7 bases; J trimming: 4 bases; junction bases outside the gene matches: 6. CDR1 is MNHEY and CDR2 is SVGAGI in the germline V gene. The CDR3 DNA follows: TGTGCCAGCACAACGGGACAGGGCCCAGATACGCAGTATTTT. Its translation is CASTTGQGPDTQYF.

The V and J genes are TRBV28 and TRBJ2-1; D ambiguous. The germline V and J ends were trimmed by 7 bases and 4 bases, with 11 bases remaining between them. The CDR3 spans 13 residues. The germline V gene has CDR1 MDHEN and CDR2 SYDVKM. DNA of the CDR3: TGTGCCAGCACTGTTGGGGATTACAATGAGCAGTTCTTC. It translates to CASTVGDYNEQFF.

This clonotype was counted only a few times. The V and J genes are TRBV27 and TRBJ2-5, with a possible D match to TRBD1 (7 bases). Trimming stripped 1 base from V and 4 bases from J, with 13 bases between. The V gene's germline CDR1 is MNHEY and CDR2 SMNVEV (reference sequence). This CDR3 contains 15 residues. The CDR3 here is CASSLYPGGRETQYF. CDR3 nucleotide sequence: TGTGCCAGCAGTTTATACCCAGGGGGGAGAGAGACCCAGTACTTC.

This clonotype was seen a few times. The chain recombines TRBV6-2 or TRBV6-3 with TRBJ1-6; D may be TRBD1 (5 bases). Germline V lookup: CDR1 MNHEY, CDR2 SVGEGT. V lost 11 bases, J lost 8 bases, and 16 bases lay in between. This CDR3 is 13 amino acids long. The CDR3: CAARDRRDSPLHF. The CDR3 DNA reads TGTGCCGCCCGGGACCGGAGGGATTCACCCCTCCACTTT.

The chain recombines TRBV10-3 with TRBJ2-5; TRBD2 matches at 9 bases. The CDR3 is 15 residues long. Germline CDR1 and CDR2: ENHRY and SYGVKD. Germline trimming cut 3 bases from V and 5 bases from J; bases unmatched to any gene: 7. The CDR3 sequence is CAISEYGLAGETQYF. Written as DNA, the CDR3 is TGTGCCATCAGTGAATACGGGCTAGCGGGGGAGACCCAGTACTTC.

This clonotype was counted a few times. The J gene is TRBJ1-2, the V gene TRBV3-1, with D hard to call. Germline V gene data show CDR1 as LGHDT and CDR2 as YNNKEL (reference sequence). The CDR3 totals 15 residues. V was clipped by 3 bases and J by 5 bases, with 16 bases between them. The CDR3, as DNA: TGTGCCAGCAGCCACGCGGACCGGGGTCCTTATGGCTACACCTTC. This sequence encodes CASSHADRGPYGYTF.

This clonotype has more than one count but fewer than ten. V is TRBV29-1 and J is TRBJ1-5; D might be TRBD1 (5 bases). This CDR3 contains 13 residues. V was clipped by 5 bases and J by 6 bases, with 14 bases between them. Per germline, CDR1 SQVTM and CDR2 ANQGSEA. As DNA, the CDR3 is TGCAGCGTTACCACAGGATCAGGTCAGCCCCAGCATTTT. It encodes CSVTTGSGQPQHF.

V and J are TRBV29-1 and TRBJ1-2, with D possibly matching TRBD1 (5 bases). CDR1 SQVTM and CDR2 ANQGSEA come from the germline V gene. The CDR3 covers 12 residues. V was trimmed by 4 bases and J by 5 bases, leaving 11 bases between them. In DNA form, the CDR3 reads TGCAGCGTTGTCCGGGGACGATATGGCTACACCTTC. It is translated as CSVVRGRYGYTF. The variable domain in full, completed from reference TRBV29-1 and TRBJ1-2, reads SAVISQKPSRDICQRGTSLTIQCQVDSQVTMMFWYRQQPGQSLTLIATANQGSEATYESGFVIDKFPISRPNLTFSTLTVSNMSPEDSSIYLCSVVRGRYGYTFGSGTRLTVV.

The rearrangement uses TRBV28 and TRBJ1-6, with TRBD1 identical over 7 bases. The germline V gene encodes CDR1 MDHEN and CDR2 SYDVKM. The CDR3 length is 14 residues. The trim removed 4 bases at V and 10 bases at J, leaving 7 bases unmatched. In DNA, the CDR3 is TGTGCCAGCAGTTCGACAGGGAGTCTGTCACCCCTCCACTTT. Amino acid sequence: CASSSTGSLSPLHF. Based on the CDR3 plus reference TRBV28 and TRBJ1-6, the full variable domain is DVKVTQSSRYLVKRTGEKVFLECVQDMDHENMFWYRQDPGLGLRLIYFSYDVKMKEKGDIPEGYSVSREKKERFSLILESASTNQTSMYLCASSSTGSLSPLHFGNGTRLTVT.

The chain uses TRBV20-1 and TRBJ2-1; 7 nucleotides match TRBD1. The J segment lost 7 bases and the V segment lost 6 bases, leaving 9 bases of the junction unmatched. This CDR3 is 13 amino acids long. Germline CDR1 DFQATT, CDR2 SNEGSKA (reference sequence). For the CDR3, the DNA is TGCAGTGCCCCCGACAGGGCAAGGAATGAGCAGTTCTTC. Protein: CSAPDRARNEQFF.

This chain uses TRBV7-2 with TRBJ2-5; D possibly corresponds to TRBD2 (6 bases). Looked up from germline, CDR1 is SGHTA and CDR2 is FQGNSA. V was shortened by 4 bases and J by 5 bases, with 14 bases between the two germline ends. This CDR3 is 14 amino acids long. CDR3 nucleotide sequence: TGTGCCAGCAGCTCCCTCCGGGGGTGGGAGACCCAGTACTTC. Amino acids: CASSSLRGWETQYF.